These 11 T cell receptor beta chains were all obtained from the same sample, sequenced in a study of high-grade serous ovarian cancer treatment subgroups. Tumor samples were obtained before definitive surgery or chemotherapy. Sequencing was performed with immunoSEQ multiplex PCR; in TCRdb, only in-frame clones are kept and a portion is missing. This repertoire shows around 500 clones, 70% to 80% found once; its top ten account for about 35%. Specimen: tumor tissue. These receptors all stem from a human donor with high-grade serous ovarian cancer.

The chain uses TRBV4-3 and TRBJ2-7; D may be TRBD2 (5 bases). CDR1 is LGHNA, CDR2 YSLEER, per germline. The CDR3 runs 13 residues. Trimming took 3 bases from V and 9 from J, leaving 15 bases between them. As DNA, the CDR3 is TGCGCCAGCAGCCAGAACGCGGGTACGGGGCAGTACTTC. Amino acids: CASSQNAGTGQYF.

The chain uses TRBV6-1 and TRBJ2-6; no reliable D call. V lost 3 bases and J 0 bases, leaving 6 bases between the germline ends. Germline CDR1 MNHNS, CDR2 SASEGT. This CDR3 is 15 amino acids long. The CDR3 is CASSDRSSGANVLTF. The CDR3 DNA sequence: TGTGCCAGCAGTGACAGGAGCTCTGGGGCCAACGTCCTGACTTTC.

The chain joins TRBV5-1 to TRBJ2-2; 10 positions match TRBD1. The CDR3 spans 17 residues. The germline V gene encodes CDR1 SGHRS and CDR2 YFSETQ. V was clipped by 5 bases and J by 8 bases; unmatched bases: 15. The CDR3 here is CASRIGRTGGNSGELFF. CDR3 nucleotide sequence: TGCGCCAGCAGAATCGGCAGGACAGGGGGTAACTCGGGGGAGCTGTTTTTT.

This rearrangement joins TRBV4-2 to TRBJ2-5; D unresolved. V lost 1 base and J lost 3, with 9 bases in between. The CDR3 consists of 14 residues. Germline CDR1 and CDR2: LGHNA and YNFKEQ. The DNA of the CDR3 is TGTGCCAGCAGCCAAGTTGGTGGAAAAGAGACCCAGTACTTC. Its translation: CASSQVGGKETQYF.

V usage is TRBV7-2 and J usage is TRBJ2-1, with D unclear. CDR1 and CDR2 (germline): SGHTA, FQGNSA. This CDR3 has 13 amino acids. V shed 9 bases and J shed 0 bases, with 9 bases lying between them. CDR3 residues: CASTSYSYNEQFF. The DNA for the CDR3 is TGTGCCAGTACGAGTTACTCCTACAATGAGCAGTTCTTC.

This chain connects TRBV18 to TRBJ1-1, with D perhaps TRBD1 (5 bases). Germline V gives CDR1 KGHSH, CDR2 LQKENI. The CDR3 extends over 13 amino acids. V lost 6 bases and J lost 4, with 12 bases in between. Written as DNA, the CDR3 is TGTGCCAGCTCGCCAACGGGGGGCACTGAAGCTTTCTTT. Translating it yields CASSPTGGTEAFF.

This clone came up a few times. The CDR3 is CSTGQPANTEAFF. CDR3 DNA sequence: TGCAGTACTGGACAGCCCGCGAACACTGAAGCTTTCTTT. V and J are TRBV29-1 and TRBJ1-1; D is possibly TRBD1 (6 bases). The CDR3 runs to 13 residues. Germline V gene lookup returns CDR1 SQVTM and CDR2 ANQGSEA. Based on the CDR3 plus reference TRBV29-1 and TRBJ1-1, the full variable domain is SAVISQKPSRDICQRGTSLTIQCQVDSQVTMMFWYRQQPGQSLTLIATANQGSEATYESGFVIDKFPISRPNLTFSTLTVSNMSPEDSSIYLCSTGQPANTEAFFGQGTRLTVV.

The chain couples TRBV7-9 to TRBJ2-3; a weak D match, TRBD1 (5 bases). Per the germline V gene, CDR1 is SEHNR and CDR2 is FQNEAQ (reference sequence). CDR3 length: 15 residues. V shed 1 base and J shed 0 bases, with 8 bases lying between them. In DNA form, the CDR3 reads TGTGCCAGCAGCTTAGTGCAGGGAAGCACAGATACGCAGTATTTT. Its protein is CASSLVQGSTDTQYF.

This chain links TRBV7-8 with TRBJ1-3; TRBD1 might be the D (5 bases). There are 15 residues in the CDR3. In germline, CDR1 is SGHVS, CDR2 FQNEAQ. The ends were cut back, 4 bases at V and 8 bases at J, with 18 bases in the middle. The CDR3 DNA reads as TGTGCCAGCAGCTCCCGGGGCCTCTTGAAGGACACCATATATTTT. Protein: CASSSRGLLKDTIYF.

The rearrangement joins TRBV15 to TRBJ2-5; a weak D match, TRBD1 (6 bases). The germline V gene has CDR1 LNHNV and CDR2 YYDKDF (reference sequence). This CDR3 is built from 15 residues. V was shortened by 0 bases and J by 2 bases, with 10 bases between the two germline ends. The CDR3 nucleotides are TGTGCCACCAGCAGAGATAAGGGGGAGCAAGAGACCCAGTACTTC. This encodes CATSRDKGEQETQYF. The full variable domain, with the rest looked up from reference TRBV15 and TRBJ2-5, is DAMVIQNPRYQVTQFGKPVTLSCSQTLNHNVMYWYQQKSSQAPKLLFHYYDKDFNNEADTPDNFQSRRPNTSFCFLDIRSPGLGDTAMYLCATSRDKGEQETQYFGPGTRLLVL.

This chain uses TRBV5-7 with TRBJ2-6; D gene uncertain. TRBV5-7 is an ORF, with its function uncertain. There are 17 residues in the CDR3. Trimming took 5 bases from V and 5 from J, leaving 20 bases between them. Here the CDR3 reads CASRVDCVQSRANVLTF. The DNA for the CDR3 is TGTGCCAGCAGGGTGGATTGCGTACAAAGTCGGGCCAACGTCCTGACTTTC.